These 25 T cell receptor beta chains were sequenced from one sample in a study of blood T cell repertoires in COVID-19. Data came from immunoSEQ multiplex PCR; TCRdb stores just in-frame clones and leaves some out. The profile shows about 150,000 clones, roughly 72% of them singletons. The specimen was peripheral blood. The source of these receptors is a woman older than 75 with acute or convalescent COVID-19.

The V call is TRBV7-6, the J call TRBJ2-5; a weak D match, TRBD1 (5 bases). CDR1 and CDR2 from the germline V gene are SGHVS and FNYEAQ. V dropped 5 bases and J dropped 5 bases, with 15 bases sitting between them. The CDR3 has 14 amino acids. In DNA form, the CDR3 reads TGTGCCAGCAGCCATGACAGAGTAGGGGAGACCCAGTACTTC. It translates to CASSHDRVGETQYF.

The chain joins TRBV18 to TRBJ2-1, with a tentative D call TRBD2 (5 bases). The ends were cut back, 3 bases at V and 10 bases at J, with 10 bases in the middle. The CDR3 runs to 12 residues. CDR1 and CDR2 from the germline V gene are KGHSH and LQKENI. CDR3: CASSPPVAEQFF. The CDR3 DNA is TGTGCCAGCTCACCCCCGGTAGCGGAGCAGTTCTTC.

This chain uses TRBV19 with TRBJ2-1, with 10 bases that match TRBD1. The J segment lost 3 bases and the V segment lost 4 bases, leaving 3 bases of the junction unmatched. CDR1 is LNHDA, CDR2 SQIVND, per germline (reference sequence). This CDR3 has 15 amino acids. The CDR3 sequence: CASSTTGGSYNEQFF. The CDR3 region has the DNA TGTGCCAGTAGTACGACAGGGGGCAGCTACAATGAGCAGTTCTTC.

V usage is TRBV5-1 and J usage is TRBJ2-2; possible D gene TRBD2, 6 bases. Germline CDR1 SGHRS, CDR2 YFSETQ. V gave up 4 bases and J gave up 4 bases, with 11 bases separating them. This CDR3 spans 14 amino acids. CDR3 sequence reads: CASSPSGSTGELFF. The CDR3 coding sequence is TGCGCCAGCAGCCCATCCGGGAGCACCGGGGAGCTGTTTTTT. The full variable domain, in which reference TRBV5-1 and TRBJ2-2 provide the parts outside the CDR3, is KAGVTQTPRYLIKTRGQQVTLSCSPISGHRSVSWYQQTPGQGLQFLFEYFSETQRNKGNFPGRFSGRQFSNSRSEMNVSTLELGDSALYLCASSPSGSTGELFFGEGSRLTVL.

The chain links TRBV13 to TRBJ1-1; 7 nucleotides agree with TRBD1. Germline CDR1 reads PRHDT; CDR2 reads FYEKMQ (reference sequence). CDR3 size: 14 residues. The V segment lost 5 bases and the J segment 4 bases; nucleotides outside the gene matches: 7. Here the CDR3 DNA reads TGTGCCAGCAGCCCCGACAGGGTTGGCACTGAAGCTTTCTTT. The encoded protein is CASSPDRVGTEAFF.

The chain links TRBV5-1 to TRBJ2-5, with 9 bases identical to TRBD1. V gave up 5 bases and J gave up 9 bases; unmatched junction bases: 8. The CDR3 has 13 residues. Germline values: CDR1 SGHRS, CDR2 YFSETQ. CDR3 DNA: TGCGCCAGCAGAACCGGGACAGGGTTGGCCCAGTACTTC. This sequence encodes CASRTGTGLAQYF.

The rearrangement joins TRBV10-3 to TRBJ1-2; a weak D match, TRBD1 (5 bases). Per germline, CDR1 ENHRY and CDR2 SYGVKD. This CDR3 is built from 16 residues. V gave up 2 bases and J gave up 4 bases, with 17 bases separating them. In nucleotides, the CDR3 is TGTGCCATCAGTGAGGCATTAAGGGACTGGCCCTATGGCTACACCTTC. This translates into CAISEALRDWPYGYTF.

The CDR3, as DNA: TGTGCCAGTAACTCCCCTAGCGTAAACCAAGAGACCCAGTACTTC. As protein: CASNSPSVNQETQYF. The V gene is TRBV19, the J gene TRBJ2-5; D may be TRBD2 (6 bases). Per germline, CDR1 LNHDA and CDR2 SQIVND (reference sequence). The CDR3 extends over 15 amino acids. The V gene lost 7 bases and the J gene lost 0 bases, with 15 bases spanning the gap.

The chain is built from TRBV7-8 and TRBJ1-5; possible D gene TRBD1, 5 bases. Germline loops: CDR1 SGHVS, CDR2 FQNEAQ. The CDR3 spans 16 residues. V shed 1 base and J shed 6 bases, with 16 bases lying between them. The CDR3 region is CASSLGTTFRGQPQHF. CDR3 coding DNA: TGTGCCAGCAGCTTAGGGACGACTTTTAGGGGTCAGCCCCAGCATTTT. Based on the CDR3 plus reference TRBV7-8 and TRBJ1-5, the full variable domain is GAGVSQSPRYKVAKRGQDVALRCDPISGHVSLFWYQQALGQGPEFLTYFQNEAQLDKSGLPSDRFFAERPEGSVSTLKIQRTQQEDSAVYLCASSLGTTFRGQPQHFGDGTRLSIL.

V and J are TRBV6-5 and TRBJ1-2; D unresolved. V was trimmed by 1 base and J by 4 bases, leaving 13 bases between them. Germline V gene data show CDR1 as MNHEY and CDR2 as SVGAGI. This CDR3 is 15 amino acids long. CDR3 sequence: CASSYLIGEGYGYTF. The CDR3 DNA reads as TGTGCCAGCAGTTACTTGATCGGGGAAGGCTATGGCTACACCTTC.

This chain uses TRBV27 with TRBJ1-5; D is ambiguous. V lost 3 bases and J lost 1, with 7 bases in between. This CDR3 spans 14 amino acids. CDR1 is MNHEY and CDR2 is SMNVEV in the germline V gene (reference sequence). CDR3 protein: CASSFSRSNQPQHF. In DNA, the CDR3 is TGTGCCAGCAGTTTTTCCAGGAGCAATCAGCCCCAGCATTTT.

This chain uses TRBV11-2 with TRBJ2-7; D perhaps matches TRBD2 (5 bases). Germline V gene data show CDR1 as SGHAT and CDR2 as FQNNGV. This CDR3 contains 13 residues. Trimming shortened V by 7 bases and J by 3 bases, and 13 bases separated the two germline ends. CDR3 amino acids: CASTSYRGYEQYF. Here the CDR3 DNA reads TGTGCCAGCACCTCCTACCGGGGCTACGAGCAGTACTTC. Based on the CDR3 plus reference TRBV11-2 and TRBJ2-7, the full variable domain is EAGVAQSPRYKIIEKRQSVAFWCNPISGHATLYWYQQILGQGPKLLIQFQNNGVVDDSQLPKDRFSAERLKGVDSTLKIQPAKLEDSAVYLCASTSYRGYEQYFGPGTRLTVT.

The chain carries TRBV2 and TRBJ1-6; D gene ambiguous. With 4 bases removed from V and 5 bases from J, the gap between germline ends came to 9 bases. This CDR3 is built from 14 residues. In germline, CDR1 is SNHLY, CDR2 FYNNEI. The CDR3, as DNA: TGTGCCAGCAGTGGATCAGTCAATAATTCACCCCTCCACTTT. Amino acids: CASSGSVNNSPLHF.

This chain uses TRBV6-5 with TRBJ2-3, with a weak D call TRBD1 (6 bases). The CDR3 is made up of 15 amino acids. The V end was cut by 6 bases, the J end by 0 bases, with 13 bases between. Per the germline V gene, CDR1 is MNHEY and CDR2 is SVGAGI. CDR3 sequence reads: CASRMGTISTDTQYF. The CDR3, as DNA: TGTGCCAGCAGGATGGGGACAATTAGCACAGATACGCAGTATTTT.

The rearrangement uses TRBV30 and TRBJ1-2; no reliable D call. Deletions cut 4 bases from V and 4 bases from J, with 16 bases between. Germline CDR1 is GTSNPN and CDR2 is SVGIG (reference sequence). The CDR3 runs 14 residues. CDR3 sequence: CAWKGAGSLYGYTF. The CDR3 nucleotides read TGTGCCTGGAAGGGTGCGGGGTCCCTCTATGGCTACACCTTC.

The CDR3 bases are TGTGCCAGCAGTGCGACAGCAGGGTATGGCTACACCTTC. Its protein product is CASSATAGYGYTF. The J gene is TRBJ1-2, the V gene TRBV7-2; TRBD1 might be the D (5 bases). The CDR3 length is 13 residues. CDR1 and CDR2 (germline): SGHTA, FQGNSA. Deletions cut 6 bases from V and 5 bases from J, with 13 bases between.

V gene TRBV6-1 combines with J gene TRBJ2-3; 10 bases are shared with TRBD2. J gave up 0 bases and V 3 bases, and 3 bases lay outside the gene matches. Germline values: CDR1 MNHNS, CDR2 SASEGT. There are 16 residues in the CDR3. DNA of the CDR3: TGTGCCAGCAGTGACCGACTAGCGGGTAGCACAGATACGCAGTATTTT. It yields the protein CASSDRLAGSTDTQYF.

The rearrangement links TRBV7-9 to TRBJ2-7, with 9 bases fitting TRBD1. Germline V lookup: CDR1 SEHNR, CDR2 FQNEAQ (reference sequence). There are 14 residues in the CDR3. V was clipped by 5 bases and J by 3 bases; unmatched bases: 5. This CDR3 is CASSQWTGDYEQYF. The DNA of the CDR3 is TGTGCCAGCAGCCAGTGGACAGGGGACTACGAGCAGTACTTC. Variable domain in full (rest from reference TRBV7-9 and TRBJ2-7): DTGVSQNPRHKITKRGQNVTFRCDPISEHNRLYWYRQTLGQGPEFLTYFQNEAQLEKSRLLSDRFSAERPKGSFSTLEIQRTEQGDSAMYLCASSQWTGDYEQYFGPGTRLTVT.

This clone was seen once. The rearrangement joins TRBV5-1 to TRBJ2-2, with 7 bases lining up with TRBD1. J gave up 7 bases and V 4 bases, and 16 bases lay outside the gene matches. This CDR3 spans 17 amino acids. Germline V gene sequence: CDR1 SGHRS, CDR2 YFSETQ. The CDR3 sequence is CASSPGQAIRAGGELFF. The CDR3 DNA follows: TGCGCCAGCAGCCCCGGACAGGCGATACGGGCGGGCGGGGAGCTGTTTTTT.

The chain is built from TRBV28 and TRBJ1-5; tentatively, D is TRBD1 (6 bases). This CDR3 is 15 amino acids long. The V gene lost 2 bases and the J gene lost 2 bases, with 10 bases spanning the gap. Germline V gene lookup returns CDR1 MDHEN and CDR2 SYDVKM. CDR3 sequence: CASSLGGGGNQPQHF. The CDR3 nucleotides are TGTGCCAGCAGTTTAGGGGGCGGAGGCAATCAGCCCCAGCATTTT.

This chain joins TRBV4-2 and TRBJ2-3, with D hard to call. The V end lost 4 bases, the J end lost 0 bases, and 5 bases lay between the germline ends. In germline, CDR1 is LGHNA, CDR2 YNFKEQ. The length of the CDR3 is 13 residues. The CDR3 reads CASSLSSTDTQYF. In DNA form, the CDR3 reads TGTGCCAGCAGCCTTTCTAGCACAGATACGCAGTATTTT.

The V gene is TRBV3-1 (or the pseudogene TRBV3-2), the J gene TRBJ1-1, with TRBD1 identical over 9 bases. The V segment lost 1 base and the J segment 4 bases; nucleotides outside the gene matches: 7. Germline CDR1 and CDR2: LGHDT and YNNKEL (reference sequence). The CDR3 contains 16 residues. The DNA of the CDR3 is TGTGCCAGCAGCCAAGGGTCGGGACAGGGACCCACTGAAGCTTTCTTT. Translation: CASSQGSGQGPTEAFF.

The chain carries TRBV29-1 and TRBJ2-3, with TRBD2 matching 9 bases. The CDR3 has 13 amino acids. The V segment lost 7 bases and the J segment 6 bases; nucleotides outside the gene matches: 8. The germline V gene has CDR1 SQVTM and CDR2 ANQGSEA. This CDR3 reads CSGTIAGADTQYF. The CDR3, as DNA: TGCAGCGGGACCATAGCGGGGGCGGATACGCAGTATTTT.

The chain couples TRBV6-5 to TRBJ2-1, with D hard to call. The germline V gene encodes CDR1 MNHEY and CDR2 SVGAGI. The CDR3 consists of 13 residues. V was trimmed by 2 bases and J by 8 bases, leaving 10 bases between them. The CDR3 loop reads CASSYPSTDEQFF. In nucleotides, the CDR3 is TGTGCCAGCAGTTACCCAAGTACGGATGAGCAGTTCTTC.

This sequence joins TRBV24-1 and TRBJ2-1; 11 nucleotides line up with TRBD2. This CDR3 has 16 residues. The V gene's germline CDR1 is KGHDR and CDR2 SFDVKD. Germline trimming cut 9 bases from V and 5 bases from J; bases unmatched to any gene: 11. The CDR3 is CATAHTLAGDNNEQFF. CDR3 DNA sequence: TGTGCCACCGCCCATACACTAGCGGGGGACAACAATGAGCAGTTCTTC.